This TCR beta chain came from a study of blood T cell repertoires in COVID-19. Study information: T cells, B-cell-depleted T cells, or PBMCs provided the cDNA or gDNA that served as material.

Losses at the gene ends were 6 bases for V and 5 bases for J; bases not matched to a gene: 6. CDR1 and CDR2 from the germline V gene are SQVTM and ANQGSEA. The CDR3 covers 12 residues. As handled by the study authors: Reference gene primers were amplified, and this amplification served to estimate nucleated cell counts. Produced via immunoSEQ multiplex PCR; TCRdb's table is partial and in-frame only. V and J calls and clone size are given by that table; D and trimming were obtained from the DNA. The sample holds about 170,000 clones, 83% seen once. Material: peripheral blood. The V call is TRBV29-1, the J call TRBJ2-7; 8 positions match TRBD1. The receptor was isolated from a woman older than 75 with acute or convalescent COVID-19. The CDR3 is CSVVTGVNEQYF. The CDR3 DNA is TGCAGCGTCGTGACAGGGGTTAACGAGCAGTACTTC.